What follows are 7 T cell receptor beta chains derived from one specimen sequenced in a study of T cells in Graves' hyperthyroidism and ophthalmopathy. The CDR3 regions of TCR beta were amplified from RNA transcripts. First-round RT-PCR targeting the TCR CDR3 was performed with the HTBI primer set. TCRdb ran MiXCR on the multiplex PCR reads and lists one entry per CDR3 protein. This sample yields about 510,000 distinct CDR3 sequences, of which approximately 14% are seen a single time; around 14% belongs to the top ten. Sequenced material: blood. All receptors derive from a woman aged 40 to 50 with Graves' hyperthyroidism.

The table lists this clonotype with a few counts. This sequence joins TRBV10-1 and TRBJ1-1; D not certain. Germline V lookup: CDR1 WNHNN, CDR2 SYGVQD (reference sequence). CDR3 length: 14 amino acids. V lost 0 bases and J 1 base, leaving 6 bases between the germline ends. The CDR3 DNA reads TGCGCCAGCAGTGAGTCCGCAGGGAACACTGAAGCTTTCTTT. Translated, it gives CASSESAGNTEAFF.

The CDR3 spells CSARAQRLAEASSYNEQFF. DNA of the CDR3: TGCAGTGCTAGAGCTCAAAGGCTAGCGGAGGCTAGCTCCTACAATGAGCAGTTCTTC. V and J are TRBV20-1 and TRBJ2-1; 7 bases map to TRBD2. Trimming took 1 base from V and 0 from J; bases not matched to a gene: 15. CDR3 size: 19 residues. The V gene's germline CDR1 is DFQATT and CDR2 SNEGSKA (reference sequence).

In its sample, this clonotype was seen a few times. The chain has TRBV24-1 and TRBJ2-1, with D possibly TRBD1 on 5 matching bases. Trimming cost V 5 bases and J 4 bases, with 11 bases left between them. The CDR3 consists of 14 residues. The germline V gene encodes CDR1 KGHDR and CDR2 SFDVKD. The CDR3 sequence: CATSGGTGYNEQFF. The CDR3 region has the DNA TGTGCCACCAGTGGGGGTACAGGATACAATGAGCAGTTCTTC.

This clonotype was counted at least ten times. The chain employs TRBV28 and TRBJ2-3; D not resolved. The V gene's germline CDR1 is MDHEN and CDR2 SYDVKM. Trimming shortened V by 6 bases and J by 0 bases, and 16 bases separated the two germline ends. There are 16 residues in the CDR3. The CDR3 DNA sequence: TGTGCCAGCAGCCACCTCCTCCGTGGTAGCACAGATACGCAGTATTTT. Its translation is CASSHLLRGSTDTQYF.

This clonotype was detected ten times or more. V gene TRBV6-1 combines with J gene TRBJ2-7, with D perhaps assigned TRBD1 or TRBD2 (5 bases each). Trimming pared 8 bases from V and 4 bases from J, leaving 15 bases between. CDR1 and CDR2 from the germline V gene are MNHNS and SASEGT. CDR3 length: 13 residues. This CDR3 is CASAEGDGYEQYF. The CDR3 DNA reads TGTGCCAGCGCCGAAGGGGACGGATACGAGCAGTACTTC.

The sample holds many counts of this clonotype. The chain joins TRBV6-1 to TRBJ2-2, with TRBD1 as a possible D gene (6 bases). The germline CDR1 and CDR2 sequences are MNHNS and SASEGT. Trimming left V 6 bases short and J 2 bases short, with 16 bases between. The CDR3 length is 16 residues. The CDR3 coding sequence is TGTGCCAGCAGACCTCCCGGGACACCAAACACCGGGGAGCTGTTTTTT. Its protein is CASRPPGTPNTGELFF.

This clonotype has at least ten counts. The chain has TRBV3-1 and TRBJ2-1, with a possible D match to TRBD2 (6 bases). This CDR3 region has 15 residues. Trimming removed 4 bases at V and 9 bases at J, with 19 bases between. Germline CDR1 LGHDT, CDR2 YNNKEL (reference sequence). The CDR3 DNA reads as TGTGCCAGCAGCCCCTTCAGCACCCTCGGGGGTGAGCAGTTCTTC. Translation: CASSPFSTLGGEQFF.